This T cell receptor (beta chain) appears in the sequencing data of a study of blood T cell repertoires in COVID-19 (TCRdb year 2020). Background on the whole study: The collaborator samples originated in the United States, Italy and Spain and spanned the acute and convalescent phases of COVID-19. The material from the prospective study consisted of cDNA or gDNA derived from T cells, B-cell-depleted T cells, or PBMCs. Subjects who had been exposed to COVID-19, were actively infected with it, or had recovered from it provided the deeply sampled blood TCRbeta repertoires that made up the dataset. The repertoires were made available in a free public database intended to serve as a resource for research on the immune response to SARS-CoV-2. Samples came from the ongoing ImmuneRACE study (first 160 participants) plus 1,254 subjects from 6 global collaborators. The sample metadata nearly always contained a de-identified subject ID, COVID-19 status, age in years and sex. HLA class I and class II types, where available, came from metadata supplied by the sample provider rather than from assay-based typing.

TCRbeta CDR3 regions were amplified from genomic DNA by means of the immunoSEQ Assay, a bias-controlled multiplex PCR. As for the original processing: Within the assay, amplification of reference gene primers was used to estimate how many nucleated cells each sample contained. To quantify the absolute abundance of each unique TCRbeta CDR3 rearrangement, sequence reads were collapsed and filtered. For each sample, productive Simpson clonality was calculated as the square root of Simpson's diversity index over productive rearrangements. The table was pulled from immuneACCESS by TCRdb, which kept in-frame rearrangements only. Such tables lose some clones; where checked, under half of the loss comes from unresolved V genes, and the rest has no known cause. V and J calls and clone size follow that table, whereas D and trimming were derived from the DNA. The sample table holds roughly 100,000 clones, of which about 85% were seen once. Jointly, the top ten make up less than 2% of the sample.

A remark on this clone: The antigen this receptor binds is unknown. Base qualities are missing; no much larger clone stands one base away.

Points the paper makes about the study in general: Clinical and demographic metadata were provided uncurated, with the amount varying by source and participant.

The collaborating institutions used their own protocols to collect whole blood in K2EDTA tubes. For TCRbeta analysis, collaborators shipped samples as frozen whole blood, isolated PBMCs, or DNA extracted from either of those sample types. The source is a woman aged 65 to 85 with active or convalescent COVID-19. What was sequenced was peripheral blood.

The nucleotide sequence is given as TGTGCCAGTAGTATAGATCCCCGCAGGGGAGCTGAAGCTTTCTTT. Protein translation: CASSIDPRRGAEAFF. The sequence is built from TRBV19 and TRBJ1-1; perhaps TRBD1 is the D gene, with 6 bases matching. From the cysteine through the phenylalanine, the CDR3 covers 15 amino acids. CDR3 DNA only is kept here, 45 bases in frame from base 1. V is clipped by 0 bases and J by 6 bases, and the sequence between their germline boundaries is 14 bases long. CDR1 and CDR2, looked up from the germline V gene (reference sequence), are LNHDA and SQIVND.